What follows describes a single T cell receptor beta chain. Study processing details: Quantification of nucleated cells was approximated via reference gene primer amplification. Clones were sequenced by immunoSEQ multiplex PCR, and TCRdb holds only the in-frame ones, with some missing. V and J calls and clone size are copied from that table; D and trimming were computed from the DNA. This table has 200,000 to 250,000 clones, around 88% appearing once. These data originate in a study of blood T cell repertoires in COVID-19. Background on the study: Both acute and convalescent COVID-19 samples were obtained from the United States, Italy and Spain. From T cells, B-cell-depleted T cells, or PBMCs came the material, which was cDNA or gDNA.

CDR3 length: 13 amino acids. Germline V gives CDR1 MNHNS, CDR2 SASEGT. The V end was cut by 1 base, the J end by 5 bases, with 7 bases between. The rearrangement links TRBV6-1 to TRBJ2-3; D is unresolved. Sequencing was done on a sample of peripheral blood. The sequence came from a young woman who had recovered from COVID-19. Here the CDR3 DNA reads TGTGCCAGCAGTGAAGTGGCTCTAGATACGCAGTATTTT. Residues: CASSEVALDTQYF.